The 23 T cell receptor beta chains presented below share a single source sample, sequenced in a study of monozygotic twins with inflammatory bowel disease. TCRdb reprocessed the 5' RACE reads and stores each CDR3 protein as one record, lacking DNA. The sample table sets out 190,000 or so distinct CDR3 sequences. Input material: blood. The receptors originated from a human donor with ulcerative colitis or Crohn's disease, or a healthy co-twin of an affected twin (not recorded which).

The V call is TRBV20-1, the J call TRBJ1-1; the TCRdb D gene call, TRBD1, has no DNA to confirm it. The CDR3 runs to 12 residues. Germline CDR1 and CDR2: DFQATT and SNEGSKA (reference sequence). The CDR3 loop reads CSAGAPGAEAFF.

The chain recombines TRBV7-9 with TRBJ2-1; no DNA is available, so the TRBD1 call from TCRdb remains unchecked. Germline assignment: CDR1 SEHNR and CDR2 FQNEAQ (reference sequence). The CDR3 is 13 residues long. This chain's CDR3 is CASSDGQGVRQFF.

The chain couples TRBV12-3 or TRBV12-4 to TRBJ1-4. The CDR3 spans 14 residues. The CDR3 sequence: CASSFFQTNEKLFF.

This chain joins TRBV11-2 and TRBJ2-3. Germline V CDR1 and CDR2: SGHAT, FQNNGV. There are 17 residues in the CDR3. CDR3 sequence reads: CASSLDQYGPSTDTQYF.

V usage is TRBV19 and J usage is TRBJ2-7; TCRdb's D gene call, TRBD1, goes unchecked for lack of DNA. This CDR3 has 16 amino acids. Germline CDR1 is LNHDA and CDR2 is SQIVND (reference sequence). The CDR3 reads CASSKGHVGFNGEQYF.

The chain links TRBV6-1 to TRBJ1-1; the D call of TRBD1 rests on TCRdb alone, since no DNA is present to check it. The CDR3 spans 14 residues. The germline V gene encodes CDR1 MNHNS and CDR2 SASEGT. CDR3 protein: CASTPGGADTEAFF.

The V and J genes are TRBV11-2 and TRBJ2-2; checking the TCRdb D call of TRBD1 is not possible without DNA. There are 13 residues in the CDR3. Germline V gives CDR1 SGHAT, CDR2 FQNNGV. CDR3 in amino acids: CASTPGLIGELFF.

The V call is TRBV20-1, the J call TRBJ2-2; TCRdb picks TRBD1, but there is no DNA to check that call. This CDR3 comprises 15 residues. CDR1 and CDR2 from the germline V gene are DFQATT and SNEGSKA (reference sequence). This CDR3 reads CSARGGHGGTGELFF.

The J gene is TRBJ2-1, the V gene TRBV10-2; TCRdb's D gene call, TRBD1, goes unchecked for lack of DNA. CDR3 length: 14 amino acids. In germline, CDR1 is WSHSY, CDR2 SAAADI. The CDR3 loop is CATWVAGQFNEQFF.

This chain's CDR3 is CSAKRTGYGYTF. The chain combines TRBV20-1 with TRBJ1-2; as DNA is missing, the TRBD1 call by TCRdb cannot be tested. Per the germline V gene, CDR1 is DFQATT and CDR2 is SNEGSKA (reference sequence). The CDR3 is 12 residues long.

The chain uses TRBV5-1 and TRBJ1-1; TCRdb indicates TRBD1, and absent DNA this call remains unverified. This CDR3 region has 14 residues. From germline, CDR1 is SGHRS and CDR2 YFSETQ. The CDR3 loop reads CASSLQGPNTEAFF.

The chain links TRBV6-1 to TRBJ2-7. Germline CDR1 and CDR2: MNHNS and SASEGT. The CDR3 is 15 amino acids. The CDR3 reads CASSEVAGGSYEQYF.

The chain employs TRBV5-1 and TRBJ1-5; there is no DNA to check the TCRdb D call of TRBD1. CDR3 length: 16 residues. CDR1 is SGHRS, CDR2 YFSETQ, per germline. The CDR3 sequence is CASSLDGMSGNQPQHF.

The chain combines TRBV11-2 with TRBJ1-2; TCRdb lists TRBD1, though no DNA is available to test this call. Per germline, CDR1 SGHAT and CDR2 FQNNGV. This CDR3 region has 15 residues. CDR3: CASSLSPLRVGGYTF.

This chain uses TRBV12-3 or TRBV12-4 with TRBJ1-6; TCRdb reports TRBD1, a call that lacks DNA to check it against. The CDR3 length is 12 residues. The CDR3 sequence is CASSPGGGPLHF.

The chain couples TRBV18 to TRBJ2-2. CDR3 size: 17 residues. Germline V lookup: CDR1 KGHSH, CDR2 LQKENI. The CDR3 sequence is CASSPYKEGANTGELFF.

V and J are TRBV29-1 and TRBJ1-1; TCRdb outputs TRBD1, but without DNA this stays unchecked. The germline V gene encodes CDR1 SQVTM and CDR2 ANQGSEA. The CDR3 sequence is 14 residues long. The CDR3 protein is CSTERWGINTEAFF.

The V call is TRBV5-1, the J call TRBJ1-1. CDR3 length equals 13 residues. Germline loops: CDR1 SGHRS, CDR2 YFSETQ. CDR3 sequence reads: CASSWVRDTEAFF.

The V call is TRBV7-2, the J call TRBJ2-3; no DNA is available, so the TRBD1 call from TCRdb remains unchecked. The length of the CDR3 is 16 residues. CDR1 is SGHTA, CDR2 FQGNSA, per germline. CDR3 protein: CASSFRGLPSTDTQYF.

This rearrangement joins TRBV20-1 to TRBJ2-1; TCRdb outputs TRBD2, but without DNA this stays unchecked. The CDR3 totals 14 residues. Germline assignment: CDR1 DFQATT and CDR2 SNEGSKA (reference sequence). The CDR3 reads CSATRESSYNEQFF.

The CDR3 here is CASKEGFDYGYTF. This chain uses TRBV19 with TRBJ1-2. Per the germline V gene, CDR1 is LNHDA and CDR2 is SQIVND (reference sequence). The CDR3 length is 13 residues.

The rearrangement links TRBV7-6 to TRBJ2-3; TCRdb returns TRBD2, unconfirmable since there is no DNA. The CDR3 has 18 residues. Germline V gene lookup returns CDR1 SGHVS and CDR2 FNYEAQ. The CDR3: CASSLVLRVAASTDTQYF.

This chain uses TRBV14 with TRBJ1-3. Germline values: CDR1 SGHDN, CDR2 FVKESK. The CDR3 contains 17 residues. CDR3 sequence: CASSQVFSTESGNTIYF.